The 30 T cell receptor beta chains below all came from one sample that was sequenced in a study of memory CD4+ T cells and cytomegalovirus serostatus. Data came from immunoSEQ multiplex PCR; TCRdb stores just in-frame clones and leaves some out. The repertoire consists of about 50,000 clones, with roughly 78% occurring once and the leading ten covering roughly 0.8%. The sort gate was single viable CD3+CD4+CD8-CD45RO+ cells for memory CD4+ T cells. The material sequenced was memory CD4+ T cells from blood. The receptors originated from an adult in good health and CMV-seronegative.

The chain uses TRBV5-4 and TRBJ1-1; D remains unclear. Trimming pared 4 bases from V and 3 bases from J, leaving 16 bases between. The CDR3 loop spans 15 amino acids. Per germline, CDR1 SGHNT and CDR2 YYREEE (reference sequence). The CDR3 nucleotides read TGTGCCAGCAGCCCCGAAACTAACCGGGACACTGAAGCTTTCTTT. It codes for CASSPETNRDTEAFF.

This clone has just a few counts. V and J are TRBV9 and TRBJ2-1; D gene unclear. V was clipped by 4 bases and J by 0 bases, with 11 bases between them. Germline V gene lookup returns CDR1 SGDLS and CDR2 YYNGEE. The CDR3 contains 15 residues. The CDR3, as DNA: TGTGCCAGCAGCCAACTACCGAGCTCCTACAATGAGCAGTTCTTC. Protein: CASSQLPSSYNEQFF. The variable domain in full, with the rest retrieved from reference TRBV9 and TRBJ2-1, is DSGVTQTPKHLITATGQRVTLRCSPRSGDLSVYWYQQSLDQGLQFLIQYYNGEERAKGNILERFSAQQFPDLHSELNLSSLELGDSALYFCASSQLPSSYNEQFFGPGTRLTVL.

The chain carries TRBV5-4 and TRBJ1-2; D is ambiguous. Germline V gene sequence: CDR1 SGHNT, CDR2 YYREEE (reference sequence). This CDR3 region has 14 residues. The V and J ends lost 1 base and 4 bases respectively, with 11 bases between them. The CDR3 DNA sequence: TGTGCCAGCAGCTTGAGTATGGGGTCCTATGGCTACACCTTC. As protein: CASSLSMGSYGYTF.

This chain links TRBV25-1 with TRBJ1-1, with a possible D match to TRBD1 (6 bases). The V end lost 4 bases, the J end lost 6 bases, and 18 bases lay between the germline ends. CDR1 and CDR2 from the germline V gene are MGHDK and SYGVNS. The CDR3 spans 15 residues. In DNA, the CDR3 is TGTGCCAGCAGTGGCCAAAGGACAGTTCCGGCTGAAGCTTTCTTT. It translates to CASSGQRTVPAEAFF. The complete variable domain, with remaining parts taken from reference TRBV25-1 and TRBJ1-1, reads EADIYQTPRYLVIGTGKKITLECSQTMGHDKMYWYQQDPGMELHLIHYSYGVNSTEKGDLSSESTVSRIRTEHFPLTLESARPSHTSQYLCASSGQRTVPAEAFFGQGTRLTVV.

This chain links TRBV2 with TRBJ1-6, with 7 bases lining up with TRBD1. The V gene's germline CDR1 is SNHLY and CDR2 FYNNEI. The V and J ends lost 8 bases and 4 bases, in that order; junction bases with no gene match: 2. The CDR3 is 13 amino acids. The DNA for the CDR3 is TGTGCCAGCTTGGGACAGTATAATTCACCCCTCCACTTT. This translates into CASLGQYNSPLHF.

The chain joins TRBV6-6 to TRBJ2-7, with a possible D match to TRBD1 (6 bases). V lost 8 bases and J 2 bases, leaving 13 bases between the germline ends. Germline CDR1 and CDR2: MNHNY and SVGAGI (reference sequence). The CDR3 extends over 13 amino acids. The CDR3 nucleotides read TGTGCCAGCGCCTCAGGGACAACCTACGAGCAGTACTTC. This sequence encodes CASASGTTYEQYF.

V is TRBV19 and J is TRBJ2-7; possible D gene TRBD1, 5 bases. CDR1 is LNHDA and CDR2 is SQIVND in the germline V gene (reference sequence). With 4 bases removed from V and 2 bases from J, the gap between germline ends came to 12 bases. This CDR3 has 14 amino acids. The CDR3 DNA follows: TGTGCCAGTAGTAATATCAGGGCCACCTACGAGCAGTACTTC. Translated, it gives CASSNIRATYEQYF.

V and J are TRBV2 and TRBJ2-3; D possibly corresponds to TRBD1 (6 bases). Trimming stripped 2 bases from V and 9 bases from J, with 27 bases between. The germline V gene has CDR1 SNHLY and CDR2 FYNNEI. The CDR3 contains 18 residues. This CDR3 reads CASSEPATSAEPGVTQYF. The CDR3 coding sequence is TGTGCCAGCAGTGAACCCGCGACCAGCGCCGAACCAGGGGTAACGCAGTATTTT.

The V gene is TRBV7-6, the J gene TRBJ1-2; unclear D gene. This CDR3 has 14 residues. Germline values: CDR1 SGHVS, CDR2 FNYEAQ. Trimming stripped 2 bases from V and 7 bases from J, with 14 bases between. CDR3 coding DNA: TGTGCCAGCAGCTTACAACCGACGAAGGGTGGCTACACCTTC. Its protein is CASSLQPTKGGYTF.

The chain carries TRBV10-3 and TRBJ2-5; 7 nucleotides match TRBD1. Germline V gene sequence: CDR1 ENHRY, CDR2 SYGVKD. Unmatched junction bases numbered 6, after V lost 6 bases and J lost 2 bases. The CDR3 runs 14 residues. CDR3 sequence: CAIRQRTGQETQYF. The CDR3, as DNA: TGTGCCATCAGGCAAAGGACAGGACAAGAGACCCAGTACTTC.

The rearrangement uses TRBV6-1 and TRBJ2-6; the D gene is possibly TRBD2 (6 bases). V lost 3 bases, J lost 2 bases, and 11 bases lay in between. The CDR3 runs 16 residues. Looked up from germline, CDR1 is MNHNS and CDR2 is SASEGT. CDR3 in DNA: TGTGCCAGCAGTGACCGGCGGGGCGCTGGGGCCAACGTCCTGACTTTC. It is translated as CASSDRRGAGANVLTF.

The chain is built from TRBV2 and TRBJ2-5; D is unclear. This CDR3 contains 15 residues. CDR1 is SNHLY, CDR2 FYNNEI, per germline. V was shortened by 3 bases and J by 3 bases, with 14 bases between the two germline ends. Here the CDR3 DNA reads TGTGCCAGCAGTGACCTTCTGGATTATAAAGAGACCCAGTACTTC. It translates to CASSDLLDYKETQYF.

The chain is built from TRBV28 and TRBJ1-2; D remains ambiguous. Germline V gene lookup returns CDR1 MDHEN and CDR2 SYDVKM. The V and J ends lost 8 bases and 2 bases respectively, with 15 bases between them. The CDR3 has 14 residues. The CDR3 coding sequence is TGTGCCAGCGCCTTTGGCACCAAGAACTATGGCTACACCTTC. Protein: CASAFGTKNYGYTF.

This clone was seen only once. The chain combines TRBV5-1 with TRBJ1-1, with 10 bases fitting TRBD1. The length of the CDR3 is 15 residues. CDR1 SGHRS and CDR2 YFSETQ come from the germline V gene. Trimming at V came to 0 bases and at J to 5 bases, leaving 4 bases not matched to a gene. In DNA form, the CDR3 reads TGCGCCAGCAGCTTGGGACAGGGGGCGCGGACTGAAGCTTTCTTT. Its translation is CASSLGQGARTEAFF.

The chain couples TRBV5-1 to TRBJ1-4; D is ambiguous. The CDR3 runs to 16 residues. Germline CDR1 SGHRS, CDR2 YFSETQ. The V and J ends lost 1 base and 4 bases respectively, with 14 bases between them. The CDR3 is CASSLFASGGNEKLFF. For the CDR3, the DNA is TGCGCCAGCAGCTTGTTTGCATCCGGTGGTAATGAAAAACTGTTTTTT.

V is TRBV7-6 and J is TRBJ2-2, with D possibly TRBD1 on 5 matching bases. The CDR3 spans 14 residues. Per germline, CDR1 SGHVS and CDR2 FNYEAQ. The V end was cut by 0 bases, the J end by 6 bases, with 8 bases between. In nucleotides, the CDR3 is TGTGCCAGCAGCTTAGCCAGGGCTGCCGGGGAGCTGTTTTTT. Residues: CASSLARAAGELFF.

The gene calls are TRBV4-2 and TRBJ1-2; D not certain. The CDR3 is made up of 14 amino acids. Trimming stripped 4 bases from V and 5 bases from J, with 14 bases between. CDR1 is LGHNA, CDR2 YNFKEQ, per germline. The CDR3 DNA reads TGTGCCAGCAGCCGCGAGGACGGATCTTATGGCTACACCTTC. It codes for CASSREDGSYGYTF.

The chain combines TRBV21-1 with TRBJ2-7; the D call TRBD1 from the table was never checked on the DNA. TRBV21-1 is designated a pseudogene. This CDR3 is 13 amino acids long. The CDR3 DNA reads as TGTGCCAGAGACAGCCCCGCGGTCTACGAGCAGTACTTC. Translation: CARDSPAVYEQYF.

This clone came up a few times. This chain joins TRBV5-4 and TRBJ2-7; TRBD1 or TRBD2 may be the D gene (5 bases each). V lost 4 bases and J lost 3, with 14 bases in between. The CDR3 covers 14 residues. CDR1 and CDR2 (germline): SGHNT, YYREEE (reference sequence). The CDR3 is CASSLDLGVYEQYF. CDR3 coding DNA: TGTGCCAGCAGCCTCGATTTGGGGGTCTACGAGCAGTACTTC. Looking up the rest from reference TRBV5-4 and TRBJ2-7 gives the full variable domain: ETGVTQSPTHLIKTRGQQVTLRCSSQSGHNTVSWYQQALGQGPQFIFQYYREEENGRGNFPPRFSGLQFPNYSSELNVNALELDDSALYLCASSLDLGVYEQYFGPGTRLTVT.

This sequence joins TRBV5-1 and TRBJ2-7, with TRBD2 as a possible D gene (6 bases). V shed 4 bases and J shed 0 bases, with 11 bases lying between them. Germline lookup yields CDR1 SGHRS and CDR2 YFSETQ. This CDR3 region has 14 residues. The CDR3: CASSPGTGSYEQYF. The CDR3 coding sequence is TGCGCCAGCAGCCCCGGGACTGGCTCCTACGAGCAGTACTTC.

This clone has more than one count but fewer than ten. The CDR3 region has the DNA TGTGCCAGCAGCCAAGAGGGAGGCAGAAGAAGGGGAAACACCATATATTTT. This gives the protein CASSQEGGRRRGNTIYF. The chain recombines TRBV14 with TRBJ1-3; no reliable D call. Trimming shortened V by 0 bases and J by 4 bases, and 16 bases separated the two germline ends. The length of the CDR3 is 17 residues. The germline V gene encodes CDR1 SGHDN and CDR2 FVKESK.

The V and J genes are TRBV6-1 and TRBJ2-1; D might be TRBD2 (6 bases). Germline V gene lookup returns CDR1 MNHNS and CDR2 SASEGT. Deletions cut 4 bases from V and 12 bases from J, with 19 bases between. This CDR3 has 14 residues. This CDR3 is CASSVGAGLASQFF. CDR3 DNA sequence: TGTGCCAGCAGTGTAGGGGCGGGATTAGCGTCGCAGTTCTTC.

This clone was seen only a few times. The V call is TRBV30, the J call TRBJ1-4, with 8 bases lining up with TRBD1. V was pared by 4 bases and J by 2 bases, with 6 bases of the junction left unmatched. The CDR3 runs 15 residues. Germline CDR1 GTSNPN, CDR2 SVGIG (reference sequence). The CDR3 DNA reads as TGTGCCTGGACCCCGGGACAGGCGACTAATGAAAAACTGTTTTTT. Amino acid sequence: CAWTPGQATNEKLFF.

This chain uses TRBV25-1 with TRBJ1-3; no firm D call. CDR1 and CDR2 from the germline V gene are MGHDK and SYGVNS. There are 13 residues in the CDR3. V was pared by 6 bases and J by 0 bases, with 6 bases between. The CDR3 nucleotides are TGTGCCAGCAGCGTTAGCTCTGGAAACACCATATATTTT. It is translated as CASSVSSGNTIYF.

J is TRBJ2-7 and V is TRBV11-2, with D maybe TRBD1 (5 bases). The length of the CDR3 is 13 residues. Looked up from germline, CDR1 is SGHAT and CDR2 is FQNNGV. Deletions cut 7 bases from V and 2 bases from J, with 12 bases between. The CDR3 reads CASNRIGTYEQYF. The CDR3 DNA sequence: TGTGCCAGCAACAGGATAGGGACCTACGAGCAGTACTTC.

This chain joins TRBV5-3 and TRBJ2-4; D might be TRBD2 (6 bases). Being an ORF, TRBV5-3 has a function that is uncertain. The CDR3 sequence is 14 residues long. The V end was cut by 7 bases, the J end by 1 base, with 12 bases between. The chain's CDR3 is CARRRAGAKNIQYF. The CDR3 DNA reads TGTGCCAGACGGAGGGCCGGGGCCAAAAACATTCAGTACTTC.

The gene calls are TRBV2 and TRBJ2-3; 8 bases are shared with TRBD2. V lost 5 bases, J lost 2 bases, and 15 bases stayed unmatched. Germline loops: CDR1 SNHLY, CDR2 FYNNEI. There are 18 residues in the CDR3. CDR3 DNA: TGTGCCAGCAGTTGGGTTTTACGGGGGGGCGGCCACACAGATACGCAGTATTTT. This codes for CASSWVLRGGGHTDTQYF.

The CDR3 DNA reads as TGTGCCAGCAGGGCTTCCCGGGATACGCAGTATTTT. Translated: CASRASRDTQYF. V is TRBV28 and J is TRBJ2-3; no firm D call. V gave up 6 bases and J gave up 6 bases, with 10 bases separating them. Germline loops: CDR1 MDHEN, CDR2 SYDVKM. This CDR3 contains 12 residues. Full variable domain (missing parts from reference TRBV28 and TRBJ2-3): DVKVTQSSRYLVKRTGEKVFLECVQDMDHENMFWYRQDPGLGLRLIYFSYDVKMKEKGDIPEGYSVSREKKERFSLILESASTNQTSMYLCASRASRDTQYFGPGTRLTVL.

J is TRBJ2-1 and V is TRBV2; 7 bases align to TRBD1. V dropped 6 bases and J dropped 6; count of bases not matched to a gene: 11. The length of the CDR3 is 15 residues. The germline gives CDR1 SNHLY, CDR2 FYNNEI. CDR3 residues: CASSGPMTGSNEQFF. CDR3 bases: TGTGCCAGCAGCGGCCCTATGACAGGGTCCAATGAGCAGTTCTTC. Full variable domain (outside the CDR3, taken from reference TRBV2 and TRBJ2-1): EPEVTQTPSHQVTQMGQEVILRCVPISNHLYFYWYRQILGQKVEFLVSFYNNEISEKSEIFDDQFSVERPDGSNFTLKIRSTKLEDSAMYFCASSGPMTGSNEQFFGPGTRLTVL.

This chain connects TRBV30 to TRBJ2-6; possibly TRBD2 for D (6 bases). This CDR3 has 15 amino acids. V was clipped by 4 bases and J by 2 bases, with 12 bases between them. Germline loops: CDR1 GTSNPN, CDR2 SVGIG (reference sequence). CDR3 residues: CAWTAPGAGANVLTF. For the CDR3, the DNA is TGTGCCTGGACAGCCCCGGGGGCTGGGGCCAACGTCCTGACTTTC. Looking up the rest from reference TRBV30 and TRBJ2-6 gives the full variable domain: SQTIHQWPATLVQPVGSPLSLECTVEGTSNPNLYWYRQAAGRGLQLLFYSVGIGQISSEVPQNLSASRPQDRQFILSSKKLLLSDSGFYLCAWTAPGAGANVLTFGAGSRLTVL.